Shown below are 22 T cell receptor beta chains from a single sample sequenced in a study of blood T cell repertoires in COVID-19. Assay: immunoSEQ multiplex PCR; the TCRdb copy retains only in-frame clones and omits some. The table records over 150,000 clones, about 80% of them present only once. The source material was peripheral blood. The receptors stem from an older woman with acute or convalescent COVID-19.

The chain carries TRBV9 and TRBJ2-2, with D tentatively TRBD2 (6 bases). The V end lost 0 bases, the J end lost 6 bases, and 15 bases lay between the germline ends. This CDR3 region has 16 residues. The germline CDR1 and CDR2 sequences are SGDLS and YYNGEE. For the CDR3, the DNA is TGTGCCAGCAGCGTAGCCTTCGGGGGTCCGGCCGGGGAGCTGTTTTTT. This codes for CASSVAFGGPAGELFF.

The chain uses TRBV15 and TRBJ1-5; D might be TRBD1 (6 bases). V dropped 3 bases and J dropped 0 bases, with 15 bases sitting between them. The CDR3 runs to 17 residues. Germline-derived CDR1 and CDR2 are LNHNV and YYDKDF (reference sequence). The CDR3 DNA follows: TGTGCCACCAGCAGGGCCGGGACACGATATAGCAATCAGCCCCAGCATTTT. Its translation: CATSRAGTRYSNQPQHF.

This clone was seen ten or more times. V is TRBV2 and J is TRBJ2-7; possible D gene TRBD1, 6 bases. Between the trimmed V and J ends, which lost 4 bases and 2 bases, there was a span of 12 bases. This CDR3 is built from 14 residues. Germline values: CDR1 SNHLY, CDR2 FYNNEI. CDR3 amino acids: CASSGQVEPYEQYV. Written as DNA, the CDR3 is TGTGCCAGCAGTGGACAGGTAGAACCCTACGAGCAGTACGTC.

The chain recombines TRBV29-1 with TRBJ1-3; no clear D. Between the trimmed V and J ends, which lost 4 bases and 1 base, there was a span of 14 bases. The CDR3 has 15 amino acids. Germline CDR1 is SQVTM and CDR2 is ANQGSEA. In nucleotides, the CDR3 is TGCAGCGTTGGAAGGTCGGCGGGTTCTGGAAACACCATATATTTT. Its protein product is CSVGRSAGSGNTIYF.

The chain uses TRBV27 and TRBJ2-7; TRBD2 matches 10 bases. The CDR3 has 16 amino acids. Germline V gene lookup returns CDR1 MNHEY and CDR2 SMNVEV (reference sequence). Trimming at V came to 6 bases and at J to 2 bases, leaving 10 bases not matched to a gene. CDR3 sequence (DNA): TGTGCCAGCAGCCCACCCCCCCTAGCGGGGGCCTACGAGCAGTACTTC. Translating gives CASSPPPLAGAYEQYF.

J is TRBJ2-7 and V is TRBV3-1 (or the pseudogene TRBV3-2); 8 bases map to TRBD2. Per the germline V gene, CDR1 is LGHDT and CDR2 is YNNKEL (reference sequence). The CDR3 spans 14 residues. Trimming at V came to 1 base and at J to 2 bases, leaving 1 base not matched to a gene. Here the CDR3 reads CASSQGGGPYEQYF. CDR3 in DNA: TGTGCCAGCAGCCAAGGCGGGGGGCCCTACGAGCAGTACTTC.

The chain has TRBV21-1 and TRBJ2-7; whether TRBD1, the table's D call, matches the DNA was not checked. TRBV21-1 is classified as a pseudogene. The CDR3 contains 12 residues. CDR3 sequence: CARNKISYEQYV. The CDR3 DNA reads TGTGCCAGGAACAAGATTTCCTACGAGCAGTACGTC.

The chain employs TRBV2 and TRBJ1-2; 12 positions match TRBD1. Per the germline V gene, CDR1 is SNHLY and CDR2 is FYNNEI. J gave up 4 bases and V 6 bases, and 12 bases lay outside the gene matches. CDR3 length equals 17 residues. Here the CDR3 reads CASSPFGTGGAGYGYTF. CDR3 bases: TGTGCCAGCAGCCCTTTCGGGACAGGGGGCGCTGGCTATGGCTACACCTTC.

This CDR3 is CASSSSGGQNNPPYNEQFF. In DNA form, the CDR3 reads TGCGCCAGCAGCTCAAGCGGGGGTCAAAACAACCCGCCCTACAATGAGCAGTTCTTC. This chain connects TRBV5-1 to TRBJ2-1, with 8 nucleotides matching TRBD2. The CDR3 is made up of 19 amino acids. Germline trimming cut 3 bases from V and 2 bases from J; bases unmatched to any gene: 16. Germline V gene data show CDR1 as SGHRS and CDR2 as YFSETQ.

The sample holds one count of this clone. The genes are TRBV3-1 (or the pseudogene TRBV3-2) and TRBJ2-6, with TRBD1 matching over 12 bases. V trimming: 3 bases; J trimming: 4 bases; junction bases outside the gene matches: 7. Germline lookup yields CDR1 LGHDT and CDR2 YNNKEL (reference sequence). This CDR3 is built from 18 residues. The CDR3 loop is CASSQGTGGSLGANVLTF. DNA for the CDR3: TGTGCCAGCAGCCAGGGGACAGGGGGCTCTCTGGGGGCCAACGTCCTGACTTTC.

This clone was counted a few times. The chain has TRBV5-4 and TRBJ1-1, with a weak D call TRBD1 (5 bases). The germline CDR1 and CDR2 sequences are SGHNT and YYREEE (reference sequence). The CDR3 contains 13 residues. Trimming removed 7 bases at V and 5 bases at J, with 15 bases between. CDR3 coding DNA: TGTGCCAGCGGCCCGGGGGGGAAAACTGAAGCTTTCTTT. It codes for CASGPGGKTEAFF.

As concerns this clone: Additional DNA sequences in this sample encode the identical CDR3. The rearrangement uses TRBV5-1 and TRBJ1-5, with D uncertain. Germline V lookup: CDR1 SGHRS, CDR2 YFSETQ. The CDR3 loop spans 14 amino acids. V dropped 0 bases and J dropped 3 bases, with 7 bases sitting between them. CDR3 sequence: CASSLAGNNQPQHF. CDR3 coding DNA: TGCGCCAGCAGCTTGGCGGGGAACAATCAGCCCCAGCATTTT.

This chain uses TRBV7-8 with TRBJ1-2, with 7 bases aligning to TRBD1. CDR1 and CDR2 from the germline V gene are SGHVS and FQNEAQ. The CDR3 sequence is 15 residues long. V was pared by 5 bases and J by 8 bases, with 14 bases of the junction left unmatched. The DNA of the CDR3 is TGTGCCAGCAGCCCAGGTGCAGGGGGTTGGCGGGGCTACACCTTC. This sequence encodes CASSPGAGGWRGYTF.

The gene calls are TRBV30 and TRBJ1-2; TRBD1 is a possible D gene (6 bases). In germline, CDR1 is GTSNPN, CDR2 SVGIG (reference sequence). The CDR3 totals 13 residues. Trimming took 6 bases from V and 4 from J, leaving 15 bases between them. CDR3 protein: CACLGGGGYGYTF. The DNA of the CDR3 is TGTGCCTGCCTTGGGGGGGGCGGCTATGGCTACACCTTC.

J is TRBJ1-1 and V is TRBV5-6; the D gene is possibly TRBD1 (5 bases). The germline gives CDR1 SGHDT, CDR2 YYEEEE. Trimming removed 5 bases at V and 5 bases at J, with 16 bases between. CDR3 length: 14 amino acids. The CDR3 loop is CASRDYNGGTEAFF. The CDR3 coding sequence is TGTGCCAGCAGGGACTACAACGGGGGAACTGAAGCTTTCTTT. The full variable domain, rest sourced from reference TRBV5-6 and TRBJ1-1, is DAGVTQSPTHLIKTRGQQVTLRCSPKSGHDTVSWYQQALGQGPQFIFQYYEEEERQRGNFPDRFSGHQFPNYSSELNVNALLLGDSALYLCASRDYNGGTEAFFGQGTRLTVV.

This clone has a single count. The CDR3 coding sequence is TGTGCCAGCAGCTTAACAGGGTCGGGGAGCACTGAAGCTTTCTTT. It specifies CASSLTGSGSTEAFF. This rearrangement joins TRBV7-3 to TRBJ1-1, with D unclear. The V gene lost 0 bases and the J gene lost 4 bases, with 12 bases spanning the gap. Germline CDR1 is SGHTA and CDR2 is FQGTGA. This CDR3 region has 15 residues.

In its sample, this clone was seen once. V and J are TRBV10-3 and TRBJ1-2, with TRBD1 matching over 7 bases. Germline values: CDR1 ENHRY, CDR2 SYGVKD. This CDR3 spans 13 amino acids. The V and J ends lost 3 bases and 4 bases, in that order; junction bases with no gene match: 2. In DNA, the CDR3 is TGTGCCATCAGTGACGGGACAGTCTATGGCTACACCTTC. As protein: CAISDGTVYGYTF.

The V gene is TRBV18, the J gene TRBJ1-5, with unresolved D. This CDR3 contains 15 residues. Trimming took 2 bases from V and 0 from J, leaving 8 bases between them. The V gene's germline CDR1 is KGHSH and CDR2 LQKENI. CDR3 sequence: CASSPDALSNQPQHF. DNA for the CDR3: TGTGCCAGCTCACCAGATGCACTTAGCAATCAGCCCCAGCATTTT.

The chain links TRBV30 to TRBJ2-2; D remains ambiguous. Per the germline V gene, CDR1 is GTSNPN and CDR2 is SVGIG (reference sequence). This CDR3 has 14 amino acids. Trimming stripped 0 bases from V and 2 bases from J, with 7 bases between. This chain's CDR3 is CAWSVTRNTGELFF. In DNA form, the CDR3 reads TGTGCCTGGAGTGTAACCAGAAACACCGGGGAGCTGTTTTTT.

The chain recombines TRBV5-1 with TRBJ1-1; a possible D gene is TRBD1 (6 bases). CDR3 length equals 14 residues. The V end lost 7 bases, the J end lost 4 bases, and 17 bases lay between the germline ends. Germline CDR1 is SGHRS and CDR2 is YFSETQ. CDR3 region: CASAQGLGGTEAFF. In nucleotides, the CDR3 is TGCGCCAGCGCGCAGGGGCTTGGGGGCACTGAAGCTTTCTTT.

The CDR3 DNA is TGTGCCAGCAGCCCGACTAGCGGGGGGACCCAAGAGACCCAGTACTTC. It specifies CASSPTSGGTQETQYF. This chain connects TRBV2 to TRBJ2-5, with 13 bases that match TRBD2. Germline CDR1 and CDR2: SNHLY and FYNNEI. With V trimmed by 6 bases and J by 1 base, 5 bases remained unmatched. CDR3 length: 16 residues.

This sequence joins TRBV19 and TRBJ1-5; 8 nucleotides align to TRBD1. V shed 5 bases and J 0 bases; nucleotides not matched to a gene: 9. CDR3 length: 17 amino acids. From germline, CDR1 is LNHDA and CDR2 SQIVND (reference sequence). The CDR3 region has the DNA TGTGCCAGTAGTGGGACAGGTACTTCTTATAGCAATCAGCCCCAGCATTTT. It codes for CASSGTGTSYSNQPQHF.